Shown below are 29 T cell receptor beta chains from a single sample sequenced in a study of preoperative IRX-2 immunotherapy in early breast cancer. The protocol was immunoSEQ multiplex PCR, while the TCRdb copy is restricted to in-frame clones and leaves out a portion. The table lists over 55,000 clones, 94% of them singletons. Treatment described: preoperative locoregional IRX-2 cytokine immunotherapy. The biological material was taken from a patient treated with IRX-2 immunotherapy. The receptors come from a human donor with breast cancer.

The gene calls are TRBV28 and TRBJ2-7; D is possibly TRBD1 or TRBD2 (6 bases each). This CDR3 comprises 15 residues. Trimming shortened V by 6 bases and J by 0 bases, and 15 bases separated the two germline ends. Germline V gene data show CDR1 as MDHEN and CDR2 as SYDVKM. The CDR3 DNA is TGTGCCAGCAGCCCTTTTTGGGGGGCCTCCTACGAGCAGTACTTC. Translation: CASSPFWGASYEQYF.

This chain joins TRBV4-3 and TRBJ2-1; a weak D match, TRBD2 (5 bases). The CDR3 is made up of 13 amino acids. Between the trimmed V and J ends, which lost 4 bases and 2 bases, there was a span of 6 bases. Germline V CDR1 and CDR2: LGHNA, YSLEER. CDR3 nucleotides: TGCGCCAGCAGCCCGGGGACCTACAATGAGCAGTTCTTC. Translated, it gives CASSPGTYNEQFF.

The genes are TRBV7-9 and TRBJ2-2; 11 bases line up with TRBD2. Per the germline V gene, CDR1 is SEHNR and CDR2 is FQNEAQ (reference sequence). This CDR3 spans 17 amino acids. The V and J ends lost 4 bases and 2 bases, in that order; junction bases with no gene match: 6. The CDR3 DNA sequence: TGTGCCAGCAGCTACCCACTAGCGGGGGAAAACACCGGGGAGCTGTTTTTT. It specifies CASSYPLAGENTGELFF.

The chain recombines TRBV5-1 with TRBJ1-2; D is unresolved. V was cut by 0 bases and J by 6 bases, with 6 bases left in between. Per the germline V gene, CDR1 is SGHRS and CDR2 is YFSETQ. The CDR3 is 12 amino acids. The CDR3 reads CASSLGGDGYTF. The CDR3, as DNA: TGCGCCAGCAGCTTGGGGGGTGATGGCTACACCTTC.

The chain recombines TRBV5-8 with TRBJ2-1, with D possibly being TRBD1 (5 bases). The germline CDR1 and CDR2 sequences are SGHTS and YDEGEE. V lost 4 bases to trimming and J lost 9 bases, with 11 bases between them. This CDR3 contains 12 residues. CDR3 loop: CASSPRTPEQFF. For the CDR3, the DNA is TGTGCCAGCAGCCCTAGGACACCTGAGCAGTTCTTC. The complete variable domain, with remaining parts taken from reference TRBV5-8 and TRBJ2-1, reads EAGVTQSPTHLIKTRGQQATLRCSPISGHTSVYWYQQALGLGLQFLLWYDEGEERNRGNFPPRFSGRQFPNYSSELNVNALELEDSALYLCASSPRTPEQFFGPGTRLTVL.

The genes are TRBV19 and TRBJ2-5; TRBD2 matches 8 bases. J lost 5 bases, V lost 8 bases, and 10 bases had no gene match. The CDR3 has 14 residues. Germline V CDR1 and CDR2: LNHDA, SQIVND (reference sequence). For the CDR3, the DNA is TGTGCCAGTTGCCCCAGCGGGAGCCGGGAGACCCAGTACTTC. The encoded protein is CASCPSGSRETQYF. Complete variable domain (other parts from reference TRBV19 and TRBJ2-5): DGGITQSPKYLFRKEGQNVTLSCEQNLNHDAMYWYRQDPGQGLRLIYYSQIVNDFQKGDIAEGYSVSREKKESFPLTVTSAQKNPTAFYLCASCPSGSRETQYFGPGTRLLVL.

V and J are TRBV11-1 and TRBJ1-4; D remains unclear. Germline V gene data show CDR1 as SGHAT and CDR2 as FQDESV (reference sequence). V was trimmed by 3 bases and J by 8 bases, leaving 13 bases between them. The CDR3 extends over 14 amino acids. The CDR3 sequence: CASSLFQRAEKLFF. As DNA, the CDR3 is TGTGCCAGCAGCTTGTTTCAGAGAGCCGAAAAACTGTTTTTT.

The chain combines TRBV7-2 with TRBJ1-2, with D possibly being TRBD1 (6 bases). CDR3 length equals 15 residues. The V end was cut by 1 base, the J end by 8 bases, with 17 bases between. CDR1 SGHTA and CDR2 FQGNSA come from the germline V gene. CDR3 sequence reads: CASSLGLGGAVGYTF. The CDR3 DNA sequence: TGTGCCAGCAGCTTAGGGCTGGGGGGGGCTGTGGGCTACACCTTC.

The chain employs TRBV13 and TRBJ2-1; D tentatively fits TRBD1 or TRBD2 (6 bases each). V lost 5 bases and J 9 bases, leaving 17 bases between the germline ends. This CDR3 has 14 amino acids. Germline loops: CDR1 PRHDT, CDR2 FYEKMQ (reference sequence). CDR3: CASSTGATFGEQFF. The DNA of the CDR3 is TGTGCCAGCAGCACGGGGGCTACCTTCGGTGAGCAGTTCTTC.

The rearrangement links TRBV7-9 to TRBJ2-3; 7 bases map to TRBD2. The germline V gene encodes CDR1 SEHNR and CDR2 FQNEAQ (reference sequence). V lost 1 base and J lost 2; bases outside the gene matches: 9. The CDR3 loop spans 17 amino acids. CDR3 sequence reads: CASSLDPTSFNTDTQYF. CDR3 DNA: TGTGCCAGCAGCTTAGACCCGACTAGCTTCAACACAGATACGCAGTATTTT.

The chain carries TRBV7-6 and TRBJ2-1; the match to TRBD1 covers 9 bases. The germline CDR1 and CDR2 sequences are SGHVS and FNYEAQ. With V trimmed by 8 bases and J by 8 bases, 7 bases remained unmatched. The CDR3 has 13 residues. DNA for the CDR3: TGTGCCAGCTCCGGACGACAGGGGGATGAGCAGTTCTTC. Amino acids: CASSGRQGDEQFF.

V usage is TRBV28 and J usage is TRBJ2-1; 9 bases are shared with TRBD2. The CDR3 totals 18 residues. V shed 5 bases and J 7 bases; nucleotides not matched to a gene: 18. Germline CDR1 reads MDHEN; CDR2 reads SYDVKM. The DNA for the CDR3 is TGTGCCAGCAGTCCTCTGTCGGGGGGAGCGGGGGGCCTGAATGAGCAGTTCTTC. The encoded protein is CASSPLSGGAGGLNEQFF.

This chain links TRBV11-3 with TRBJ2-7, with D possibly TRBD1 on 6 matching bases. Germline V CDR1 and CDR2: SGHNT, YENEEA. This CDR3 has 14 amino acids. The V end lost 5 bases, the J end lost 5 bases, and 16 bases lay between the germline ends. The DNA for the CDR3 is TGTGCCAGCAGCCTGGGACATGCAGGGGACGAGCAGTACTTC. Translated: CASSLGHAGDEQYF.

V gene TRBV7-3 combines with J gene TRBJ2-3; D is unresolved. Germline values: CDR1 SGHTA, CDR2 FQGTGA. This CDR3 contains 11 residues. Trimming removed 3 bases from V and 5 bases from J, with 3 bases in between. CDR3 bases: TGTGCCAGCAGCTTCCGAGATACGCAGTATTTT. Residues: CASSFRDTQYF. The complete variable domain, with remaining parts taken from reference TRBV7-3 and TRBJ2-3, reads GAGVSQTPSNKVTEKGKYVELRCDPISGHTALYWYRQSLGQGPEFLIYFQGTGAADDSGLPNDRFFAVRPEGSVSTLKIQRTERGDSAVYLCASSFRDTQYFGPGTRLTVL.

Of note for this clone: An end of the junction does not agree with germline; a read error may underlie this. Other DNA sequences from this sample encode an identical CDR3 as well. The chain has TRBV20-1 and TRBJ2-7; D uncertain. Germline loops: CDR1 DFQATT, CDR2 SNEGSKA (reference sequence). The CDR3 sequence is 11 residues long. This chain's CDR3 is CSAGDGYEQYF. The CDR3 DNA is TGCAGTGCTGGAGACGGATACGAGCAGTACTTC.

The chain is built from TRBV11-3 and TRBJ1-1, with no clear D. Germline loops: CDR1 SGHNT, CDR2 YENEEA. V was clipped by 5 bases and J by 1 base, with 11 bases between them. The CDR3 contains 14 residues. The CDR3 DNA follows: TGTGCCAGCAGCCGCTCGACCCGGAACACTGAAGCTTTCTTT. Amino acid sequence: CASSRSTRNTEAFF.

The chain couples TRBV28 to TRBJ1-2; weak D call: TRBD1 (5 bases). V was pared by 3 bases and J by 9 bases, with 26 bases between. The CDR3 runs 17 residues. Germline V CDR1 and CDR2: MDHEN, SYDVKM. In nucleotides, the CDR3 is TGTGCCAGCAGTTTCCCCGGGGGTTGGCAGGGAGCCCTTCGCTACACCTTC. It specifies CASSFPGGWQGALRYTF.

The CDR3, as DNA: TGTGCCAGCAGCTCCGTTGCTAGCTCCTACAATGAGCAGTTCTTC. Translating it yields CASSSVASSYNEQFF. This chain joins TRBV7-2 and TRBJ2-1; the D is unclear. CDR3 length: 15 residues. Germline assignment: CDR1 SGHTA and CDR2 FQGNSA. Deletions cut 4 bases from V and 0 bases from J, with 10 bases between.

The gene calls are TRBV6-6 and TRBJ2-7; no clear D gene. This CDR3 is 16 amino acids long. Trimming took 1 base from V and 3 from J, leaving 16 bases between them. The V gene's germline CDR1 is MNHNY and CDR2 SVGAGI (reference sequence). The CDR3 here is CASSYLPTQQLYEQYF. CDR3 sequence (DNA): TGTGCCAGCAGTTACTTACCGACACAACAACTCTACGAGCAGTACTTC.

The rearrangement joins TRBV6-5 to TRBJ2-7; D may correspond to TRBD1 or TRBD2 (5 bases each). CDR1 is MNHEY, CDR2 SVGAGI, per germline. The V gene lost 4 bases and the J gene lost 3 bases, with 16 bases spanning the gap. The CDR3 has 15 amino acids. CDR3 sequence: CASSLRDRWGYEQYF. For the CDR3, the DNA is TGTGCCAGCAGTTTAAGGGACCGCTGGGGCTACGAGCAGTACTTC.

The chain joins TRBV9 to TRBJ1-1; tentatively, D is TRBD1 (6 bases). The CDR3 consists of 15 residues. Germline CDR1 SGDLS, CDR2 YYNGEE. The V end was cut by 4 bases, the J end by 8 bases, with 21 bases between. The CDR3 protein is CASSPHRDTRVEAFF. For the CDR3, the DNA is TGTGCCAGCAGCCCCCACCGGGACACACGGGTCGAAGCTTTCTTT.

Remarks on this clone: Its ends do not fully match the called genes, so a read error is possible. The chain carries TRBV30 and TRBJ2-3; 9 bases map to TRBD2. The CDR3 is made up of 12 amino acids. Germline V gene sequence: CDR1 GTSNPN, CDR2 SVGIG (reference sequence). CDR3 sequence: CAWSEAGGPTRF. CDR3 nucleotide sequence: TGTGCCTGGAGTGAGGCGGGAGGGCCGACCCGTTTT.

This chain links TRBV11-1 with TRBJ2-1; tentatively, D is TRBD1 or TRBD2 (5 bases each). CDR3 size: 16 residues. V dropped 3 bases and J dropped 6 bases, with 18 bases sitting between them. The V gene's germline CDR1 is SGHAT and CDR2 FQDESV (reference sequence). The CDR3: CASSFGGMGPFNEQFF. Written as DNA, the CDR3 is TGTGCCAGCAGCTTTGGAGGAATGGGACCATTCAATGAGCAGTTCTTC.

The rearrangement links TRBV10-2 to TRBJ2-7, with D possibly matching TRBD1 (6 bases). Germline lookup yields CDR1 WSHSY and CDR2 SAAADI. The CDR3 sequence is 15 residues long. The V gene lost 6 bases and the J gene lost 4 bases, with 19 bases spanning the gap. CDR3 sequence: CASRESTGIGYEQYF. In DNA form, the CDR3 reads TGCGCCAGCAGAGAGAGTACAGGGATCGGATACGAGCAGTACTTC.

The count of this clone is one. The chain couples TRBV28 to TRBJ1-5, with 8 bases lining up with TRBD1. CDR1 and CDR2 (germline): MDHEN, SYDVKM. CDR3 length: 15 amino acids. V was clipped by 7 bases and J by 6 bases; unmatched bases: 11. CDR3 region: CASIPGQGSVQPQHF. For the CDR3, the DNA is TGTGCCAGCATCCCCGGACAGGGCTCTGTTCAGCCCCAGCATTTT.

The chain recombines TRBV27 with TRBJ1-1; no firm D call. V was pared by 2 bases and J by 7 bases, with 11 bases between. CDR1 MNHEY and CDR2 SMNVEV come from the germline V gene (reference sequence). The length of the CDR3 is 13 residues. In nucleotides, the CDR3 is TGTGCCAGCAGTTTAAAGAGTTCGGGTGAAGCTTTCTTT. This sequence encodes CASSLKSSGEAFF.

This rearrangement joins TRBV7-6 to TRBJ1-1, with 9 bases that match TRBD1. This CDR3 region has 14 residues. Germline V gives CDR1 SGHVS, CDR2 FNYEAQ. V lost 4 bases and J lost 5; bases outside the gene matches: 5. In DNA, the CDR3 is TGTGCCAGCAGCTCACAGGGGGCGGGGACTGAAGCTTTCTTT. Encoded protein: CASSSQGAGTEAFF.

This clone was detected once. The chain uses TRBV5-1 and TRBJ2-5; 8 bases fit TRBD2. Germline CDR1 and CDR2: SGHRS and YFSETQ. The CDR3 consists of 16 residues. V lost 1 base to trimming and J lost 2 bases; unmatched junction nucleotides: 7. CDR3 in amino acids: CASSLRGGRSQETQYF. The CDR3 nucleotides read TGCGCCAGCAGCTTGCGGGGGGGCCGGAGTCAAGAGACCCAGTACTTC. The full variable domain, with the rest looked up from reference TRBV5-1 and TRBJ2-5, is KAGVTQTPRYLIKTRGQQVTLSCSPISGHRSVSWYQQTPGQGLQFLFEYFSETQRNKGNFPGRFSGRQFSNSRSEMNVSTLELGDSALYLCASSLRGGRSQETQYFGPGTRLLVL.

In its sample, this clone was seen once. The chain uses TRBV4-3 and TRBJ2-2; 10 bases fit TRBD2. The CDR3 extends over 16 amino acids. V lost 5 bases and J lost 0; bases outside the gene matches: 3. Germline V gene lookup returns CDR1 LGHNA and CDR2 YSLEER. The CDR3 reads CASSVGLAANTGELFF. The CDR3 DNA is TGCGCCAGCAGCGTCGGACTAGCGGCGAACACCGGGGAGCTGTTTTTT.